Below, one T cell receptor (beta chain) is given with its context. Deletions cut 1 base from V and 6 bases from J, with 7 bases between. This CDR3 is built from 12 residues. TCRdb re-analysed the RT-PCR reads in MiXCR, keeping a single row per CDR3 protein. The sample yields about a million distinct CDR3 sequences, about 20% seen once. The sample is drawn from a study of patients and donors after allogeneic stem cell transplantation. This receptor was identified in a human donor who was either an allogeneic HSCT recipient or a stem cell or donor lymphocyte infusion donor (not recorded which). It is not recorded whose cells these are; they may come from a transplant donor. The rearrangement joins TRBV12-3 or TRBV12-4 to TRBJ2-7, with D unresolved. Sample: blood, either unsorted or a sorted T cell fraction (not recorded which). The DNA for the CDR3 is TGTGCCAGCAGTTTAGGGGCAGTCGAGCAGTACTTC. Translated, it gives CASSLGAVEQYF.